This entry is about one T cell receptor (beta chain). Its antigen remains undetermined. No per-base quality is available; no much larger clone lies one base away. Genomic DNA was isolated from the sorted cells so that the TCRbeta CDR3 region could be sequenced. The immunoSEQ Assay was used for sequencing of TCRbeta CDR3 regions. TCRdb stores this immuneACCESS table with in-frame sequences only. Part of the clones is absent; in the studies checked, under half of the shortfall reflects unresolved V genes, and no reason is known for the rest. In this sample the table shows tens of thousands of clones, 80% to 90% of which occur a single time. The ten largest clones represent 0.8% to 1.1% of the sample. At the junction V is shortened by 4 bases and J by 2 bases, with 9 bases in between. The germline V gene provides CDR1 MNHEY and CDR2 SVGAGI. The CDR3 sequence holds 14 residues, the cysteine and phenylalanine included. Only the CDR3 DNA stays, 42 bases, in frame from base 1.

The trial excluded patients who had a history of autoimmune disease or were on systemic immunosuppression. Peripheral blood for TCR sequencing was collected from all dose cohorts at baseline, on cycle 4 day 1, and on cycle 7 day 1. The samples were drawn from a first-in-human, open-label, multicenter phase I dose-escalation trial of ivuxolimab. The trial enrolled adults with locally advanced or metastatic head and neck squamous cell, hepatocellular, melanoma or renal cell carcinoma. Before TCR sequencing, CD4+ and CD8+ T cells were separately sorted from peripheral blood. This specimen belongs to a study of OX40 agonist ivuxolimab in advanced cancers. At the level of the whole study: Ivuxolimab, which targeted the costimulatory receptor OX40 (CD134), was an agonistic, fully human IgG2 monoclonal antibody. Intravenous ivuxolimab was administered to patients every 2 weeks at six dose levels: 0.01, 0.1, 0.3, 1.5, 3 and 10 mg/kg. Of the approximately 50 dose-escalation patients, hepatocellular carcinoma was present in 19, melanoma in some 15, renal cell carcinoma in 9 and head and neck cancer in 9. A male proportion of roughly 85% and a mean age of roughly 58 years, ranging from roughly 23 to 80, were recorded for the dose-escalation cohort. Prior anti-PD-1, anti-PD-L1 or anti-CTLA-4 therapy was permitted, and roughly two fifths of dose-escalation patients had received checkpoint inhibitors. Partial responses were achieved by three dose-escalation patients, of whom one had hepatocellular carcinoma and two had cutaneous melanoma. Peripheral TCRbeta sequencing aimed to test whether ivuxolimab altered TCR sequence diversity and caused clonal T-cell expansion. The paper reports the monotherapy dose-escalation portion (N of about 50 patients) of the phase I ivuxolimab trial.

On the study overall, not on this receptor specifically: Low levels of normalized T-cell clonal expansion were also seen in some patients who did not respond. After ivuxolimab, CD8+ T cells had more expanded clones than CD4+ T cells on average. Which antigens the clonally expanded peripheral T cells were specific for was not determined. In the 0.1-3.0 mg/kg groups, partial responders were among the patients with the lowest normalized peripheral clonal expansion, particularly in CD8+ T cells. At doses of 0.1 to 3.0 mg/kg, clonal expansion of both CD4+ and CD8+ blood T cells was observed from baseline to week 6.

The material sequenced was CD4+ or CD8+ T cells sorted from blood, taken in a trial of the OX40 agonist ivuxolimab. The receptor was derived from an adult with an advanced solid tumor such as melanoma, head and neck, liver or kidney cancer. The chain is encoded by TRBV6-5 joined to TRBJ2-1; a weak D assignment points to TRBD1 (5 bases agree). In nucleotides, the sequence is TGTGCCAGCAGTTTATCGGACACCTACAATGAGCAGTTCTTC. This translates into CASSLSDTYNEQFF.